This T cell receptor beta chain was identified during a study of T cells generated in artificial thymic organoids. Note on this clonotype: Antigen unknown.

Germline V lookup: CDR1 SGHKS, CDR2 YYEKEE (reference sequence). The V gene lost 4 bases and the J gene lost 3 bases, with 15 bases spanning the gap. This CDR3 contains 15 residues. Separate semi-nested PCRs amplified TCRalpha and TCRbeta libraries using constant-region reverse primers in TRAC or TRBC. TCRdb passed the 5' RACE reads through MiXCR, listing each CDR3 protein once. The sample records about 5,300 distinct CDR3 sequences, less than 30% being singletons. Artificial thymic organoids aggregated human hematopoietic stem and progenitor cells with human DLL1-expressing MS5 murine stromal cells. FACS-sorted CD34+CD3- hematopoietic stem and progenitor cells, with residual T cells removed, seeded the organoids.

This TCR came from a human donor who gave cord blood stem cells for thymic organoid culture, a cardiac surgery patient who gave postnatal thymus, or a blood donor (not recorded which). Material for sequencing was naive CD8+ T cells grown in artificial thymic organoids from cord blood stem and progenitor cells. Described subset: CD3+TCRalphabeta+CD8SP T cells; for blood, CD45RO-CCR7+ naive CD8+ T cells. This chain uses TRBV5-5 with TRBJ2-3; D perhaps matches TRBD2 (7 bases). The CDR3 reads CASSQGGGLTDTQYF. The DNA for the CDR3 is TGTGCCAGCAGCCAAGGCGGGGGCCTTACAGATACGCAGTATTTT.